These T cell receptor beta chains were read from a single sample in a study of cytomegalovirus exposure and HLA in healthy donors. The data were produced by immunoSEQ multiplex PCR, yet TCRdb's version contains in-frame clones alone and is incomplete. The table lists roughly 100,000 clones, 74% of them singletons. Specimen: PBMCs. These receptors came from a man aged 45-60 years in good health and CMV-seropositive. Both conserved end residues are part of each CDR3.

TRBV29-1	CSVGQGKGEKLFF
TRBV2	CASTPTSGRNTGELFF
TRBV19	CASSPRSQAKETQYF
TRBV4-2	CASSQEQGAANTGELFF
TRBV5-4	CASSPRDRENTEAFF
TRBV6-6	CTSSQLGQAKNIQYF
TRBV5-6	CASSRGVREGQDTQYF
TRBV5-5	CASSSYRGGAYEQYF
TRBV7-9	CASSLEAVANSPLHF
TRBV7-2	CASSLASGETQYF
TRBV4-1	CASSPNRGSYEQYF
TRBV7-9	CASSLWLAGGKSSYNEQFF
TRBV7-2	CASSSGLAGRAGELFF
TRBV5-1	CASGAFGGGYGYTF
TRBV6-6	CASGTADNYGYTF
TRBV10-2	CASRDRSNEKLFF
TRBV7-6	CASSLSLAGGRNEQFF
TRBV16	CASSQGPLRTQYF
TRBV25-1	CASSRTGLRDSPLHF
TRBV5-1	CASSSEGQGAGNTIYF
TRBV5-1	CASSLEGTGASGANGLTF
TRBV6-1	CASRTSGGSSYEQYF
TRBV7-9	CASSQGTEAFF
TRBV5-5	CASSLARPGTGELFF
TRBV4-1	CASSQDGRGAGYEQYF
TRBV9	CASSVASSGNTIYF